The TCR beta chain under discussion was sequenced for a study of blood T cell repertoires in COVID-19. Study-level information: From the United States, Italy and Spain came samples of acute and convalescent COVID-19. From T cells, B-cell-depleted T cells, or PBMCs came the material, which was cDNA or gDNA.

In the source study's methods: Amplification from reference gene primers served as the basis for estimated nucleated cell counts. Assay: immunoSEQ multiplex PCR; the TCRdb copy retains only in-frame clones and omits some. For V, J and clone size, that table is used; D and trimming come from the DNA. The sample holds around 250,000 clones, approximately 88% seen once. CDR3 size: 14 residues. Germline V gene sequence: CDR1 SGHTS, CDR2 YDEGEE. V lost 1 base to trimming and J lost 6 bases, with 11 bases between them. This receptor was taken from a middle-aged woman who had recovered from COVID-19. Sequenced sample: peripheral blood. This chain connects TRBV5-8 to TRBJ1-5; D may be TRBD1 (6 bases). CDR3 protein: CASSLQARGQPQHF. In DNA form, the CDR3 reads TGTGCCAGCAGCTTGCAGGCCAGGGGTCAGCCCCAGCATTTT.